Below are 15 T cell receptor beta chains sequenced from a single sample in a study of shared clonotypes between healthy human individuals. Measured with immunoSEQ multiplex PCR; TCRdb has only the in-frame clones, and not every one. The sample includes roughly 2,500,000 clones, over 85% seen only once; the top ten take 0.36%. The sample taken for sequencing was naive CD4+ T cells from PBMCs. Subset: CD45RA+ positively selected. All receptors derive from a man aged 18 to 30 in good health. Some clones in this sample may be carry-over from other donors' samples.

Only a few counts were recorded for this clone. The V call is TRBV29-1, the J call TRBJ2-7, with TRBD1 as a possible D gene (6 bases). Germline V lookup: CDR1 SQVTM, CDR2 ANQGSEA. The CDR3 length is 11 residues. V shed 7 bases and J shed 1 base, with 8 bases lying between them. The chain's CDR3 is CSATGSYEQYF. CDR3 DNA: TGCAGCGCTACAGGGTCCTACGAGCAGTACTTC.

This chain links TRBV7-2 with TRBJ2-7; TRBD2 matches 13 bases. With 6 bases clipped from V and 3 bases from J, the junction kept 5 bases outside the gene matches. CDR3 length: 15 residues. CDR1 is SGHTA, CDR2 FQGNSA, per germline. The CDR3 sequence is CASRKGLAGLYEQYF. The CDR3 bases are TGTGCCAGCAGGAAGGGACTAGCGGGGCTCTACGAGCAGTACTTC.

Concerning this clone itself: Different DNA sequences within this sample yield the same CDR3. J is TRBJ1-1 and V is TRBV18, with 7 bases lining up with TRBD1. Germline CDR1 and CDR2: KGHSH and LQKENI. The CDR3 sequence is 14 residues long. The ends lost 4 bases at V and 1 base at J; junction bases unmatched: 3. CDR3 nucleotides: TGTGCCAGCTCACTAGGGACAGCGAACACTGAAGCTTTCTTT. Residues: CASSLGTANTEAFF.

This rearrangement joins TRBV18 to TRBJ2-5; 9 bases line up with TRBD1. The CDR3 contains 15 residues. V gave up 6 bases and J gave up 4 bases; unmatched junction bases: 9. The germline V gene encodes CDR1 KGHSH and CDR2 LQKENI. The DNA for the CDR3 is TGTGCCAGCTCGTCCCTACCGACAGGGGGAGAGACCCAGTACTTC. This gives the protein CASSSLPTGGETQYF.

In regard to this clone: At the DNA level, this CDR3 is encoded by other sequences in the same sample as well. The genes are TRBV5-1 and TRBJ2-1; 12 nucleotides match TRBD2. The V segment lost 3 bases and the J segment 5 bases; nucleotides outside the gene matches: 3. The V gene's germline CDR1 is SGHRS and CDR2 YFSETQ. CDR3 length: 15 amino acids. The CDR3 loop reads CASSYLAGGNNEQFF. CDR3 sequence (DNA): TGCGCCAGCAGCTACCTAGCGGGAGGGAACAATGAGCAGTTCTTC.

The CDR3 protein is CASTPSGPGELFF. The CDR3 region has the DNA TGTGCCAGTACCCCGAGTGGCCCGGGGGAGCTGTTTTTT. The chain recombines TRBV19 with TRBJ2-2, with unresolved D. This CDR3 region has 13 residues. Trimming cost V 7 bases and J 8 bases, with 14 bases left between them. Germline CDR1 and CDR2: LNHDA and SQIVND (reference sequence).

This chain joins TRBV7-6 and TRBJ2-1, with 7 positions matching TRBD1. From germline, CDR1 is SGHVS and CDR2 FNYEAQ. The CDR3 extends over 16 amino acids. Unmatched junction bases numbered 8, after V lost 6 bases and J lost 0 bases. CDR3 nucleotide sequence: TGTGCCAGCAGTAGGGACAGCGCAAACTCCTACAATGAGCAGTTCTTC. Translation: CASSRDSANSYNEQFF.

The chain uses TRBV20-1 and TRBJ2-1; maybe TRBD1 (5 bases). CDR3 length equals 11 residues. Germline CDR1 DFQATT, CDR2 SNEGSKA (reference sequence). Trimming pared 6 bases from V and 14 bases from J, leaving 17 bases between. DNA of the CDR3: TGCAGTGCCAGTCGTCCTTCCAGGGAGTTCTTC. This codes for CSASRPSREFF.

The V call is TRBV19, the J call TRBJ1-1; D ambiguous. Trimming cost V 5 bases and J 0 bases, with 13 bases left between them. This CDR3 region has 15 residues. Germline CDR1 reads LNHDA; CDR2 reads SQIVND (reference sequence). As DNA, the CDR3 is TGTGCCAGTAGTCCCGACCCTCAAATGAACACTGAAGCTTTCTTT. Its translation: CASSPDPQMNTEAFF.

The chain carries TRBV6-9 and TRBJ2-3; the D gene is possibly TRBD1 (5 bases). CDR3 size: 15 residues. Germline assignment: CDR1 MNHGY and CDR2 SVAAGI. With 5 bases removed from V and 0 bases from J, the gap between germline ends came to 12 bases. Written as DNA, the CDR3 is TGTGCCAGCAGTCCGACAGATGCTAGCACAGATACGCAGTATTTT. Protein: CASSPTDASTDTQYF.

This clone has only one observation. The chain has TRBV6-1 and TRBJ2-7; 9 nucleotides match TRBD1. This CDR3 spans 14 amino acids. The trim removed 6 bases at V and 6 bases at J, leaving 9 bases unmatched. Germline V gene lookup returns CDR1 MNHNS and CDR2 SASEGT. As DNA, the CDR3 is TGTGCCAGCAGGGAACCGGGACAGGGTTTCGAGCAGTACTTC. It translates to CASREPGQGFEQYF.

The chain joins TRBV27 to TRBJ2-3; D could derive from TRBD1 or TRBD2 (5 bases each). The CDR3 sequence is 14 residues long. Germline V CDR1 and CDR2: MNHEY, SMNVEV (reference sequence). V was trimmed by 5 bases and J by 0 bases, leaving 9 bases between them. CDR3 sequence: CASSHRTSTDTQYF. CDR3 bases: TGTGCCAGCAGTCACAGGACTAGCACAGATACGCAGTATTTT.

The chain combines TRBV6-5 with TRBJ2-5; D might be TRBD1 (6 bases). Trimming left V 3 bases short and J 3 bases short, with 17 bases between. The CDR3 is 16 amino acids. From germline, CDR1 is MNHEY and CDR2 SVGAGI. Here the CDR3 DNA reads TGTGCCAGCAGTTATTCAGGGGCCGCCGACGAAGAGACCCAGTACTTC. Translating gives CASSYSGAADEETQYF.

V usage is TRBV28 and J usage is TRBJ2-7; 7 bases are a match to TRBD2. Losses at the gene ends were 7 bases for V and 7 bases for J; bases not matched to a gene: 13. The CDR3 is made up of 14 amino acids. Germline V lookup: CDR1 MDHEN, CDR2 SYDVKM. CDR3 sequence reads: CASTPPGLGGEQYF. The CDR3 nucleotides are TGTGCCAGCACCCCCCCGGGCCTGGGGGGGGAGCAGTACTTC.

DNA for the CDR3: TGTGCCAGCAGCCCCGGGACTTACTACGAGCAGTACTTC. This translates into CASSPGTYYEQYF. The V call is TRBV11-2, the J call TRBJ2-7, with TRBD2 as a possible D gene (6 bases). From germline, CDR1 is SGHAT and CDR2 FQNNGV. The CDR3 covers 13 residues. V was pared by 5 bases and J by 3 bases, with 11 bases between.